This T cell receptor beta chain originates from a study of shared clonotypes between healthy human individuals. The naive CD8 fraction comprised CD45RO-negative cells positively selected for CCR7 and excluded terminally differentiated effector memory CD45RA+ cells. Only Caucasian adults living in Nashville, Tennessee made up the donor group. This CDR3 is 16 amino acids long. CDR1 SGHRS and CDR2 YFSETQ come from the germline V gene. With 3 bases removed from V and 7 bases from J, the gap between germline ends came to 19 bases. Deep level was the assay's run setting. The data were produced by immunoSEQ multiplex PCR, yet TCRdb's version contains in-frame clones alone and is incomplete. The sample shows nearly 600,000 clones, nearly 97% of them seen only once. In the case of this clone: As yet, its antigen is unknown.

Study-wide results and caveats: Naive subsets, compared against memory subsets, generally had larger estimated richness values. Sharing across four donors was highest in naive CD4 (around 5%) and lowest in memory CD8 (about 0.4%).

This clonotype was obtained from a young woman in good health. The chain carries TRBV5-1 and TRBJ2-2; tentative D call: TRBD2 (6 bases). The specimen was naive CD8+ T cells sorted from blood. The CDR3 region is CASSSPGREGIGELFF. In nucleotides, the CDR3 is TGCGCCAGCAGCTCCCCAGGGCGGGAAGGGATCGGGGAGCTGTTTTTT.